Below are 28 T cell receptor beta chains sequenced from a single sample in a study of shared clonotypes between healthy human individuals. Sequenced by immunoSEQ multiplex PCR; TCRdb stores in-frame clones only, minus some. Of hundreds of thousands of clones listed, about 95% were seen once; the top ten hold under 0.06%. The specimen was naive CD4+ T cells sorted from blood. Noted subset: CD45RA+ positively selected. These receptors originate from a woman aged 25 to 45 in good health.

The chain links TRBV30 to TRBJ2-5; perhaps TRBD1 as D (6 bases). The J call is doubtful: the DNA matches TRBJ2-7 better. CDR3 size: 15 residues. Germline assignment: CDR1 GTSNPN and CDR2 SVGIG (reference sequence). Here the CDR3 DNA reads TGTGCCTGGAGTAAGGGGGTGGGCAGCTCCTACGAGCAGTACTTC. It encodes CAWSKGVGSSYEQYF.

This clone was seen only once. Here the CDR3 reads CARRQGENTGELFF. In DNA, the CDR3 is TGTGCCAGAAGACAGGGGGAGAACACCGGGGAGCTGTTTTTT. The gene calls are TRBV27 and TRBJ2-2; 9 nucleotides line up with TRBD1. The V gene's germline CDR1 is MNHEY and CDR2 SMNVEV (reference sequence). The V gene end was trimmed by 9 bases and the J gene end by 1 base; junction bases not matched to a gene: 3. The CDR3 is made up of 14 amino acids.

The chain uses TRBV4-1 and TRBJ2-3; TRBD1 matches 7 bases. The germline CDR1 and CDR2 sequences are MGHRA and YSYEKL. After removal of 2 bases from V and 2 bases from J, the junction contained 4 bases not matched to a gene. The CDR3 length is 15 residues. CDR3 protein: CASSQQGQNTDTQYF. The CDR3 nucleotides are TGCGCCAGCAGCCAACAGGGACAGAACACAGATACGCAGTATTTT.

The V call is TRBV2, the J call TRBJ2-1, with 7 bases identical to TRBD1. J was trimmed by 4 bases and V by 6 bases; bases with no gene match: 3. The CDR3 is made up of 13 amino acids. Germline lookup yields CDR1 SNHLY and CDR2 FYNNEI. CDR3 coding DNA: TGTGCCAGCAGAGGGACAGTTTACAATGAGCAGTTCTTC. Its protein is CASRGTVYNEQFF.

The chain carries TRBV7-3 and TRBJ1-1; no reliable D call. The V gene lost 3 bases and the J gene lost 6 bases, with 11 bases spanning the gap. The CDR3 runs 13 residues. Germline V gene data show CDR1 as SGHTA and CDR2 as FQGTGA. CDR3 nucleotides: TGTGCCAGCAGCTTGGTGGAAGGGTCTGAAGCTTTCTTT. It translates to CASSLVEGSEAFF.

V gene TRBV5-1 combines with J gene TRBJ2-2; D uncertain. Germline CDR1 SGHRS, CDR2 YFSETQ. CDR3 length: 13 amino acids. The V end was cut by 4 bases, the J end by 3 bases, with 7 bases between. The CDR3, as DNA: TGCGCCAGCAGCCCGGTGGACACCGGGGAGCTGTTTTTT. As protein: CASSPVDTGELFF.

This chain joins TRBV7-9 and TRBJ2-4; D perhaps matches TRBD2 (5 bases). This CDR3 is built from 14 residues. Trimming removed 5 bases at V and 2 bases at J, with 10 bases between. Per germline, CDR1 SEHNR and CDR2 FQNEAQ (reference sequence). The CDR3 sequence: CASSLAGTKNIQYF. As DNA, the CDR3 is TGTGCCAGCAGCCTCGCCGGGACCAAAAACATTCAGTACTTC.

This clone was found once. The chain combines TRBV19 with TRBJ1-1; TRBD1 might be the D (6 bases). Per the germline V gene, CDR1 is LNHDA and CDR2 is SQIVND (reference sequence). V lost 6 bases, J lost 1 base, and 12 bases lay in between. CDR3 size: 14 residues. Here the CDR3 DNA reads TGTGCCAGTAGATCACAGGGTCCGAACACTGAAGCTTTCTTT. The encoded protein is CASRSQGPNTEAFF.

CDR3 sequence reads: CASSLARGLNTGELFF. As DNA, the CDR3 is TGTGCCAGCAGCTTAGCCAGGGGGCTTAACACCGGGGAGCTGTTTTTT. The chain recombines TRBV7-9 with TRBJ2-2, with TRBD1 identical over 8 bases. Germline values: CDR1 SEHNR, CDR2 FQNEAQ (reference sequence). V trimming: 0 bases; J trimming: 2 bases; junction bases outside the gene matches: 2. The CDR3 extends over 16 amino acids.

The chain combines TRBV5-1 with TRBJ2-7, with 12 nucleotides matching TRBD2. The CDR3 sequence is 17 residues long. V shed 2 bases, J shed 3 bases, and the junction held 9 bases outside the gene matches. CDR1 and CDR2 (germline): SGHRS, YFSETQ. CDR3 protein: CASSLLAGGSRIYEQYF. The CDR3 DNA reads TGCGCCAGCAGCTTACTAGCGGGAGGCTCCCGGATCTACGAGCAGTACTTC. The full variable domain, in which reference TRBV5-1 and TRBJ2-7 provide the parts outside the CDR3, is KAGVTQTPRYLIKTRGQQVTLSCSPISGHRSVSWYQQTPGQGLQFLFEYFSETQRNKGNFPGRFSGRQFSNSRSEMNVSTLELGDSALYLCASSLLAGGSRIYEQYFGPGTRLTVT.

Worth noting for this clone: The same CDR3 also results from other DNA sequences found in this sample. The CDR3 DNA is TGTGCCAGCAGCTTAGCGAGGCAGAACACTGAAGCTTTCTTT. Translating it yields CASSLARQNTEAFF. This chain joins TRBV7-2 and TRBJ1-1; D gene ambiguous. The CDR3 consists of 14 residues. V was trimmed by 0 bases and J by 1 base, leaving 6 bases between them. Germline CDR1 and CDR2: SGHTA and FQGNSA.

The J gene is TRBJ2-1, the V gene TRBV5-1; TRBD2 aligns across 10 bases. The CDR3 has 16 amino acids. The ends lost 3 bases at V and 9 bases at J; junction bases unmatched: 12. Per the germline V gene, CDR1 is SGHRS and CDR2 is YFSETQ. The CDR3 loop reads CASSSNPSGRGGEQFF. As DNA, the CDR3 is TGCGCCAGCAGCTCTAACCCTAGCGGGAGAGGAGGTGAGCAGTTCTTC.

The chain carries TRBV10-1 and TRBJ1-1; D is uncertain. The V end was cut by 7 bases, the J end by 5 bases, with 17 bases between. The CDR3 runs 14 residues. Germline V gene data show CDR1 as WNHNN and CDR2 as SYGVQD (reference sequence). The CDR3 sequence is CASTDGGEVTEAFF. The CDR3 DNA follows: TGCGCCAGCACCGACGGTGGGGAGGTGACTGAAGCTTTCTTT.

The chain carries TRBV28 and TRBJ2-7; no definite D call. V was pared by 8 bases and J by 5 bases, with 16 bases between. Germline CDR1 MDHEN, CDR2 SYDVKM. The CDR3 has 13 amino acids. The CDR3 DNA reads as TGTGCCAGCTGGACCCTAAATGGTGACGAGCAGTACTTC. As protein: CASWTLNGDEQYF.

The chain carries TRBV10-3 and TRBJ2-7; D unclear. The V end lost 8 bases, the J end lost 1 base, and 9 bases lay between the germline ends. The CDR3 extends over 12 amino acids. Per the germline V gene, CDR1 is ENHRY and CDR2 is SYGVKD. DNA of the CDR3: TGTGCCATCCGAGTGCCTTCCTACGAGCAGTACTTC. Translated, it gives CAIRVPSYEQYF.

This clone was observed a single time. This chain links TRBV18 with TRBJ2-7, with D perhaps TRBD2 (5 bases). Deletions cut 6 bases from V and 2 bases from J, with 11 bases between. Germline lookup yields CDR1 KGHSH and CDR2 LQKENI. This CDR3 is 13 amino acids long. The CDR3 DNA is TGTGCCAGCTCCCGAGGGTCACCCTACGAGCAGTACTTC. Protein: CASSRGSPYEQYF.

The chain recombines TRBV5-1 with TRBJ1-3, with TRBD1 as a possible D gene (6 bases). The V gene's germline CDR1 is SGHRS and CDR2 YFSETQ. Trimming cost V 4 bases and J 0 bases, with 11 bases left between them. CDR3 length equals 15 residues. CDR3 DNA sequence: TGCGCCAGCAGCGAGACAGGTTCCTCTGGAAACACCATATATTTT. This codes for CASSETGSSGNTIYF.

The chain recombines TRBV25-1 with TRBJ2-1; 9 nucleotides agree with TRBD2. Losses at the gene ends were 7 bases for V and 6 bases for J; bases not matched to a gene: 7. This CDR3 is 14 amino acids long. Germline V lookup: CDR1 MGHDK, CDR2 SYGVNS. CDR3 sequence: CASTGTSPSNEQFF. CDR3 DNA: TGTGCCAGCACCGGGACTAGCCCTAGCAATGAGCAGTTCTTC.

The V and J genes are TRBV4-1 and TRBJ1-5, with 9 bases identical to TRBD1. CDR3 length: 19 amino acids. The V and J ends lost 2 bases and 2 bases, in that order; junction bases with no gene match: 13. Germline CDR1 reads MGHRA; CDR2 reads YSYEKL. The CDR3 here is CASSQQRGGQGLGNQPQHF. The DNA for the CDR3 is TGCGCCAGCAGCCAACAACGAGGGGGACAGGGCTTGGGCAATCAGCCCCAGCATTTT.

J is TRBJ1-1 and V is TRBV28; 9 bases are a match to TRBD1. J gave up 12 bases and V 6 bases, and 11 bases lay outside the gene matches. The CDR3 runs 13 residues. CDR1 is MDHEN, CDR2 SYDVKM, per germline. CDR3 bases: TGTGCCAGCAGGTCGGGACAGGGAACCCCGACTTTCTTT. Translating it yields CASRSGQGTPTFF.

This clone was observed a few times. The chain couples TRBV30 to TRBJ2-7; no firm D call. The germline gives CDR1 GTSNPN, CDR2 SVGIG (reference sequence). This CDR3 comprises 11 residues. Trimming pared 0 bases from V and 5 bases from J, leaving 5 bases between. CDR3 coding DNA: TGTGCCTGGAGTGTACGAAACGAGCAGTACTTC. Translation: CAWSVRNEQYF.

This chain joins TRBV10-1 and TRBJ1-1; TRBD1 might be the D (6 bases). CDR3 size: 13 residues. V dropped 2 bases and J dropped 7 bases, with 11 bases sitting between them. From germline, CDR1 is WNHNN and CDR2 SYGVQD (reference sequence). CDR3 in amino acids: CASSETGQNEAFF. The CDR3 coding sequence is TGCGCCAGCAGTGAGACAGGACAGAATGAAGCTTTCTTT.

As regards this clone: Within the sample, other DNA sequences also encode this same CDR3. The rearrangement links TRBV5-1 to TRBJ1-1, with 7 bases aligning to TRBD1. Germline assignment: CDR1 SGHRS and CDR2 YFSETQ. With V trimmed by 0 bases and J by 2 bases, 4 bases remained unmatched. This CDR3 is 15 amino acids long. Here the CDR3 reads CASSLVGGGNTEAFF. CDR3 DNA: TGCGCCAGCAGCTTGGTTGGAGGGGGCAACACTGAAGCTTTCTTT.

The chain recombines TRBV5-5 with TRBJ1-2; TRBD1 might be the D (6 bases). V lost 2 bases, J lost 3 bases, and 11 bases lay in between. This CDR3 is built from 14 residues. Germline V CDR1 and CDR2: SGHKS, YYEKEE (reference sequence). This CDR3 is CASSLQGLYYGYTF. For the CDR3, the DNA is TGTGCCAGCAGCTTACAGGGATTATACTATGGCTACACCTTC.

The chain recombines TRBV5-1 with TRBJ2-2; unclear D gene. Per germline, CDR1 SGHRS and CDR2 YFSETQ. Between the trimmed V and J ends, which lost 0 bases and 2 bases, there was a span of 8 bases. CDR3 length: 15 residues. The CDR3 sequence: CASSLGDSNTGELFF. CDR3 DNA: TGCGCCAGCAGCTTGGGCGATTCAAACACCGGGGAGCTGTTTTTT.

The CDR3 DNA sequence: TGTGCCAGCAGCTGGGGACTAGAAGCGAGCACCGGGGAGCTGTTTTTT. Amino acid sequence: CASSWGLEASTGELFF. The chain links TRBV5-5 to TRBJ2-2; 8 bases line up with TRBD2. Germline V gives CDR1 SGHKS, CDR2 YYEKEE (reference sequence). The trim removed 3 bases at V and 4 bases at J, leaving 8 bases unmatched. This CDR3 is 16 amino acids long.

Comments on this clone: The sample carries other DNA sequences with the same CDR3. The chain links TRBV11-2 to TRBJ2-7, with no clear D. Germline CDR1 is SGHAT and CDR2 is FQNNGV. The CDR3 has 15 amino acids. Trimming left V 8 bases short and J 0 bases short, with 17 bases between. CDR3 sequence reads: CASRRPEIFSYEQYF. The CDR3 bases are TGTGCCAGCCGCCGCCCTGAGATATTCTCCTACGAGCAGTACTTC.

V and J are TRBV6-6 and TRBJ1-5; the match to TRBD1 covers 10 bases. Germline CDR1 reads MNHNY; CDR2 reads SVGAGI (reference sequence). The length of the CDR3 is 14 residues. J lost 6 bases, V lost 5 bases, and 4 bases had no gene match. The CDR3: CASSPGTGAQPQHF. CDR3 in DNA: TGTGCCAGCAGTCCCGGGACAGGGGCTCAGCCCCAGCATTTT.